The source of this T cell receptor (beta chain) is a study of cytomegalovirus exposure and HLA in healthy donors. Germline values: CDR1 MGHRA, CDR2 YSYEKL. V lost 4 bases to trimming and J lost 3 bases; unmatched junction nucleotides: 11. The CDR3 spans 17 residues. PCR used 60 Vbeta primers and 13 Jbeta primers. Measured with immunoSEQ multiplex PCR; TCRdb has only the in-frame clones, and not every one. The table includes about 190,000 clones, roughly 80% detected once. This TCR derives from a woman younger than 45 in good health and CMV-seropositive. V is TRBV4-1 and J is TRBJ2-1; 8 bases align to TRBD2. Material for sequencing was PBMCs. The CDR3 reads CASSPEVNSGIYNEQFF. CDR3 sequence (DNA): TGCGCCAGCAGCCCAGAGGTCAATAGCGGGATCTACAATGAGCAGTTCTTC.